In this sample, the clone carrying this TCR beta chain turned up once. These data originate in a study of blood T cell repertoires in COVID-19. V lost 4 bases and J lost 4, with 14 bases in between. The germline V gene encodes CDR1 SGDLS and CDR2 YYNGEE. CDR3 size: 14 residues. Profiling relied on immunoSEQ multiplex PCR, and the TCRdb table lists in-frame clones only, not all of them. The table includes about 270,000 clones, 86% detected once. Specimen: peripheral blood. This sequence was found in a man between 40 and 49 years old who had recovered from COVID-19. The rearrangement links TRBV9 to TRBJ2-5; D may be TRBD1 (6 bases). The CDR3 sequence: CASSPTGNGETQYF. DNA for the CDR3: TGTGCCAGCAGCCCAACAGGGAATGGAGAGACCCAGTACTTC.